A selection of T cell receptor beta chains follows, all from one sample in a study of PD-L1 blockade in urothelial cancer. Sequenced by immunoSEQ multiplex PCR; TCRdb stores in-frame clones only, minus some. The profile shows some 51,000 clones, approximately 84% of them singletons. The specimen comprised PBMCs, sampled around atezolizumab (anti-PD-L1) treatment. The source is a man aged 60 to 69 with urothelial cancer. Each CDR3 is given without its conserved first and last residue. D genes are given only for firm matches.

d_gene,j_gene,v_gene,CDR3aa
TRBD2,TRBJ2-1,TRBV13,ASSLGGTAGDEQF
TRBD2,TRBJ2-2,TRBV19,ASTSGLAGSGELF
.,TRBJ1-1,TRBV18,ASSHNGKEGEAF
.,TRBJ1-1,TRBV29-1,SGTGFYPLHEAF
.,TRBJ1-1,TRBV7-8,ASSPQTEAF
.,TRBJ2-3,TRBV9,ASSVKGGTDTQY
.,TRBJ1-5,TRBV30,AWSVRGNSNQPQH
.,TRBJ1-3,TRBV2,ASSPQGVGTTTGNTIY
TRBD2,TRBJ2-1,TRBV28,ASTGTSGRAREQF
.,TRBJ1-1,TRBV18,ASSNDFTGTEAF
TRBD1,TRBJ1-5,TRBV7-6,ASSLSDRGLYSNQPQH
.,TRBJ2-5,TRBV7-9,ASSPTFNGGETQY
TRBD1,TRBJ1-1,TRBV18,ASSPLQGENTEAF
.,TRBJ2-3,TRBV7-3,ASSLMARGTDTQY
.,TRBJ1-1,TRBV7-6,ASSLDGSTEAF
TRBD2,TRBJ2-3,TRBV14,ASSQELAGVQDTQY
TRBD1,TRBJ2-5,TRBV7-9,ASSPGTGGFETQY
.,TRBJ1-2,TRBV27,ASSLKQYHGYT
TRBD1,TRBJ1-1,TRBV7-8,ASSHPGQVRGAF
.,TRBJ1-5,TRBV7-9,ASSLATLGGNQPQH
TRBD1,TRBJ1-5,TRBV7-9,ASSLAGQGQPQH
TRBD2,TRBJ2-1,TRBV9,ASSTPSGRASHEQF
.,TRBJ2-7,TRBV20-1,SASPEFEQY
.,TRBJ1-1,TRBV6-1,ATRWASRDTEAF
.,TRBJ2-3,TRBV7-3,ASSLRSSGTDTQY
.,TRBJ2-6,TRBV6-1,ASSSGAGANVLT
.,TRBJ1-5,TRBV5-6,ASSFYRDQPQH
.,TRBJ1-4,TRBV2,ASSEPYRANSEKLF
TRBD1,TRBJ2-7,TRBV5-1,ASSLRDRAGEQY
TRBD1,TRBJ1-3,TRBV6-5,ASSFGQGGNTIY
TRBD1,TRBJ2-1,TRBV10-3,AISGRTGAYNEQF
TRBD1,TRBJ2-1,TRBV11-2,ASSSDRGPYNEQF
.,TRBJ2-3,TRBV7-9,ASSWASVTSTDTQY
.,TRBJ1-2,TRBV7-9,ASSLAIKEGLRGYT
.,TRBJ2-2,TRBV10-3,AISETGGVGPGELF
TRBD1,TRBJ1-5,TRBV5-5,ASSGRTGINQPQH
TRBD2,TRBJ2-1,TRBV5-1,ASSGTSGYNEQF
.,TRBJ1-5,TRBV11-2,ASSLGGAGGQPQH
.,TRBJ1-1,TRBV5-6,ASSLSDREAF
TRBD1,TRBJ2-1,TRBV11-2,ASSLDRPGTGIDYNEQF
TRBD2,TRBJ2-1,TRBV29-1,SVELLAGVLNEQF
.,TRBJ2-5,TRBV30,AWSSSFQETQY
TRBD1,TRBJ1-3,TRBV30,AWTRGQGVGNTIY
.,TRBJ1-5,TRBV28,ASYAGANQPQH
.,TRBJ2-1,TRBV9,ASATAYNEQF
.,TRBJ1-5,TRBV6-1,ASSEDGRGLNQPQH
.,TRBJ2-7,TRBV5-1,ASGSGHLYEQY